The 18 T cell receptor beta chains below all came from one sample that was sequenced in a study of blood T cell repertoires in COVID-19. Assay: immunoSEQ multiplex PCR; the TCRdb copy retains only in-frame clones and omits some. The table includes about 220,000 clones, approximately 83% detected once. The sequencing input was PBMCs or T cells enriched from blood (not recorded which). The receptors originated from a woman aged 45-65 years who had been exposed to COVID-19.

Here the CDR3 reads CASSSRTDEAFF. The CDR3 DNA reads TGTGCCAGCAGTTCCCGGACAGATGAAGCTTTCTTT. J is TRBJ1-1 and V is TRBV6-5, with a possible D match to TRBD1 (6 bases). The germline V gene encodes CDR1 MNHEY and CDR2 SVGAGI. Trimming left V 4 bases short and J 7 bases short, with 10 bases between. CDR3 length: 12 amino acids.

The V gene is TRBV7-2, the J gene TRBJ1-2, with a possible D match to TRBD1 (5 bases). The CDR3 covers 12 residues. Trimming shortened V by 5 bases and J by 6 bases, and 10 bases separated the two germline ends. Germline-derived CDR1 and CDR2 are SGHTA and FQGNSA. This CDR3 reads CASSHQGNGYTF. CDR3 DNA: TGTGCCAGCAGCCATCAGGGAAATGGCTACACCTTC. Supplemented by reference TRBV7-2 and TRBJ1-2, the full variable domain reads GAGVSQSPSNKVTEKGKDVELRCDPISGHTALYWYRQSLGQGLEFLIYFQGNSAPDKSGLPSDRFSAERTGGSVSTLTIQRTQQEDSAVYLCASSHQGNGYTFGSGTRLTVV.

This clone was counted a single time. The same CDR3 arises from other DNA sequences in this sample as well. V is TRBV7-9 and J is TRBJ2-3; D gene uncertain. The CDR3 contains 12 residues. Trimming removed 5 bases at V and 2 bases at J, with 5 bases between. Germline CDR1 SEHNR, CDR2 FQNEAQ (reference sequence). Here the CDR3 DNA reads TGTGCCAGCAGCCCTTCCACAGATACGCAGTATTTT. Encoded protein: CASSPSTDTQYF.

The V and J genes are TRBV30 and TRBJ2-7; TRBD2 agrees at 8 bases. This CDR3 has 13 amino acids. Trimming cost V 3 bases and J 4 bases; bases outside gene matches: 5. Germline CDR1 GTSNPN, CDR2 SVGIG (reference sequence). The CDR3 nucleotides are TGTGCCTGGAGGAGGGCGGGGGGTTACGAGCAGTACTTC. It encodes CAWRRAGGYEQYF.

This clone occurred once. CDR3 residues: CASLTGLGTEAFF. CDR3 in DNA: TGTGCCAGCCTGACAGGGTTGGGCACTGAAGCTTTCTTT. V usage is TRBV6-5 and J usage is TRBJ1-1; 7 bases align to TRBD1. The V gene end was trimmed by 8 bases and the J gene end by 4 bases; junction bases not matched to a gene: 7. This CDR3 region has 13 residues. Germline lookup yields CDR1 MNHEY and CDR2 SVGAGI.

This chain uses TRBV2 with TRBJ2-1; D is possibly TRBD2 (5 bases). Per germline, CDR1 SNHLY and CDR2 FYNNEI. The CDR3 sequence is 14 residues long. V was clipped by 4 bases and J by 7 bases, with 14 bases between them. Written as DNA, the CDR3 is TGTGCCAGCAGTGTCGGGCAACGGGAAAATGAGCAGTTCTTC. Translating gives CASSVGQRENEQFF.

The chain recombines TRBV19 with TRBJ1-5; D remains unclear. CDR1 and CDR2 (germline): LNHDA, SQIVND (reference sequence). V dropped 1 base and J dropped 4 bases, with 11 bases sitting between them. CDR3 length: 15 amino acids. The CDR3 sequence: CASSIGRYGNQPQHF. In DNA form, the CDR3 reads TGTGCCAGTAGTATAGGCAGGTATGGGAATCAGCCCCAGCATTTT.

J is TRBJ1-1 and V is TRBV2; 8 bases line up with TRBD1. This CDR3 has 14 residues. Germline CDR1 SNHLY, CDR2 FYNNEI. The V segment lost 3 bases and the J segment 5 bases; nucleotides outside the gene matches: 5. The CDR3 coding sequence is TGTGCCAGCAGTGAGCAGGGGGCGACGACTGAAGCTTTCTTT. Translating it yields CASSEQGATTEAFF.

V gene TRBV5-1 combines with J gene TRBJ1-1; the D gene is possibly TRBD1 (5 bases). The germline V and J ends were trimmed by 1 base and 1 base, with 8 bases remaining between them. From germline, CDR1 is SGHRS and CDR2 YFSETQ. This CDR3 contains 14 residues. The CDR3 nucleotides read TGCGCCAGCAGCTTGTATCAGGGGAACACTGAAGCTTTCTTT. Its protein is CASSLYQGNTEAFF.

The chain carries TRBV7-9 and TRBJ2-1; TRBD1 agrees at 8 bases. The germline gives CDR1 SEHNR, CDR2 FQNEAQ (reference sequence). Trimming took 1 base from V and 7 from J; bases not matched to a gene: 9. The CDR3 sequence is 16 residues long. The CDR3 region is CASSLERQGAANEQFF. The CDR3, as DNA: TGTGCCAGCAGCTTAGAGAGGCAGGGGGCCGCGAATGAGCAGTTCTTC.

The CDR3 DNA reads as TGTGCCAGCTCACCACCCGACGGGTTGAAAACCCCGAACACTGAAGCTTTCTTT. This translates into CASSPPDGLKTPNTEAFF. The V gene is TRBV18, the J gene TRBJ1-1; D remains ambiguous. Deletions cut 0 bases from V and 1 base from J, with 18 bases between. This CDR3 is built from 18 residues. Germline V gene sequence: CDR1 KGHSH, CDR2 LQKENI.

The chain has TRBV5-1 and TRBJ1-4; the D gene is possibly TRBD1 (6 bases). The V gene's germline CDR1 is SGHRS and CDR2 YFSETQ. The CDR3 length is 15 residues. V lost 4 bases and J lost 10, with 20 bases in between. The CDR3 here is CASSVGGGVTGKLFF. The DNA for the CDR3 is TGCGCCAGCAGCGTTGGTGGGGGGGTGACAGGAAAACTGTTTTTT.

The CDR3 DNA is TGTGCCAGCAGCCTCGGAGGACAGGGATCCGAGCAGTACTTC. It is translated as CASSLGGQGSEQYF. V gene TRBV7-9 combines with J gene TRBJ2-7, with 8 bases lining up with TRBD1. This CDR3 comprises 14 residues. Per germline, CDR1 SEHNR and CDR2 FQNEAQ (reference sequence). V shed 5 bases and J 6 bases; nucleotides not matched to a gene: 9.

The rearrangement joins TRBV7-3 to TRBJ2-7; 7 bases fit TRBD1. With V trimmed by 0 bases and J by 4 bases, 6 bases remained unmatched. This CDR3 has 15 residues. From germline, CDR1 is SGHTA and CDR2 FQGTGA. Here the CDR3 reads CASSLTPGQLYEQYF. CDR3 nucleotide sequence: TGTGCCAGCAGCTTAACACCGGGACAGCTTTACGAGCAGTACTTC.

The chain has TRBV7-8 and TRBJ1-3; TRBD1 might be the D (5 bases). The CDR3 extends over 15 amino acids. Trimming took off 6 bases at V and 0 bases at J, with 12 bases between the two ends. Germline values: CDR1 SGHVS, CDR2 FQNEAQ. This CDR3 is CASSLDRISGNTIYF. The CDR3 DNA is TGTGCCAGCAGTCTCGACAGAATCTCTGGAAACACCATATATTTT.

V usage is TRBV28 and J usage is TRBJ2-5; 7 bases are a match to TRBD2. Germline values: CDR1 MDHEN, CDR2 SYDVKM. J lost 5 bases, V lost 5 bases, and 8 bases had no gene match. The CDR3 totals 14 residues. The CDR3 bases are TGTGCCAGCAGTCCCGGGGGGTTTGGGGAGACCCAGTACTTC. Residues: CASSPGGFGETQYF.

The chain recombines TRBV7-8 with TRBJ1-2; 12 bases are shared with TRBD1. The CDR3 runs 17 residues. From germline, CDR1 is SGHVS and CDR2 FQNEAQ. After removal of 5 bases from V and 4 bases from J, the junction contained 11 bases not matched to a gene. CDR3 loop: CASSRSGTGGRGYGYTF. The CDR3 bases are TGTGCCAGCAGCCGTTCCGGGACAGGGGGCCGTGGCTATGGCTACACCTTC.

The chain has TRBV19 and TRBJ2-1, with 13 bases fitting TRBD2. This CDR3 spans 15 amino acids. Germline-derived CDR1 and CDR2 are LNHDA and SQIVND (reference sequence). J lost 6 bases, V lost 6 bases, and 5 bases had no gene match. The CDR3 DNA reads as TGTGCCAGTAGGGCACTAGCGGGGGGGATCAATGAGCAGTTCTTC. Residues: CASRALAGGINEQFF.